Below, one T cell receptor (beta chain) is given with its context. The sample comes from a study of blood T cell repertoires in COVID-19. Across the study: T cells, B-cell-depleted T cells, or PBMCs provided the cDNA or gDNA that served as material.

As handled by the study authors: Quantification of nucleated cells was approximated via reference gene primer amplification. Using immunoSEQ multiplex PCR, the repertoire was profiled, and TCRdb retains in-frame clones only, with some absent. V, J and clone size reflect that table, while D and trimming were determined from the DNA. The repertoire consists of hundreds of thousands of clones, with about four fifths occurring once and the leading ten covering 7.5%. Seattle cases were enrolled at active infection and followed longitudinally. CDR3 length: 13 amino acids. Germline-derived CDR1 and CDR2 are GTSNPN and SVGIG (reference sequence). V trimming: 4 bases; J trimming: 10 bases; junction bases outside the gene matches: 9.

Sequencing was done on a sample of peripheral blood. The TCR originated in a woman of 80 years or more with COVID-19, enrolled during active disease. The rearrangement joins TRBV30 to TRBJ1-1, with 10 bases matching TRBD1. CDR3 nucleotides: TGTGCCTGGAATGAAGGGACAGGGGTTGTAGCTTTCTTT. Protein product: CAWNEGTGVVAFF.